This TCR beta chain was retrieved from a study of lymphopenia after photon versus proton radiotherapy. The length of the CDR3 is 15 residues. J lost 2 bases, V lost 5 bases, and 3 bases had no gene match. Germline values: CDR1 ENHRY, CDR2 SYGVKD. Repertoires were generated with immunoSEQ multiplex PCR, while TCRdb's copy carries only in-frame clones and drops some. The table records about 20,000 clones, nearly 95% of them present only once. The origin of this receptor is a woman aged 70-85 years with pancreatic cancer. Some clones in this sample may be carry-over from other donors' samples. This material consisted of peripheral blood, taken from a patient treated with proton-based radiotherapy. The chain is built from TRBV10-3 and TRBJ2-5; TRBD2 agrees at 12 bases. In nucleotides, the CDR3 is TGTGCCATCAGTAGACTAGCGGGAGCACAAGAGACCCAGTACTTC. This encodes CAISRLAGAQETQYF.